This TCR beta chain was identified during a study of CD8+CD57+ T cells in acquired aplastic anemia. Genomic DNA, serving as template, underwent TCR beta VDJ and CDR3 profiling. TCRdb reanalysed the reads using MiXCR and keeps one entry per CDR3 protein. The sample lists hundreds of thousands of distinct CDR3 sequences, roughly 68% seen once, with 3% to 4.5% in the top ten. This clonotype appeared a few times. This TCR was recovered from a human donor in good health, serving as a control. The sequenced material came from sorted CD4+, CD8+, or CD8+CD57+ T cells (not recorded which) from PBMCs.

In DNA form, the CDR3 reads TGCAGCGTTGAGATTACAGGGGGCGGAGAGACCCAGTACTTC. As protein: CSVEITGGGETQYF. The chain carries TRBV29-1 and TRBJ2-5, with TRBD1 matching 9 bases. V dropped 3 bases and J dropped 4; count of bases not matched to a gene: 6. Germline V lookup: CDR1 SQVTM, CDR2 ANQGSEA. The CDR3 extends over 14 amino acids.